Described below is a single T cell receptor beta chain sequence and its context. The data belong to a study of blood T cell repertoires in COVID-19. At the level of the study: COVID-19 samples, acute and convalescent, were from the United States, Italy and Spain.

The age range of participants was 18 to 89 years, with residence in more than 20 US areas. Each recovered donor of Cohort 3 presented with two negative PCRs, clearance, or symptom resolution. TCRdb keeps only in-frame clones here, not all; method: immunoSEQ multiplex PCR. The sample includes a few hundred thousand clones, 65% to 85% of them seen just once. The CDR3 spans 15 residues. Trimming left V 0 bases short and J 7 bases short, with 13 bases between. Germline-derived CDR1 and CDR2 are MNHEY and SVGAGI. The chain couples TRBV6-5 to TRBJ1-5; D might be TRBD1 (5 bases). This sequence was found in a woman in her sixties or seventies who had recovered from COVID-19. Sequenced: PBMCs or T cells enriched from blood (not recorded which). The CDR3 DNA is TGTGCCAGCAGTTACTCGTCGGGGGTGCGGCAGCCCCAGCATTTT. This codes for CASSYSSGVRQPQHF.